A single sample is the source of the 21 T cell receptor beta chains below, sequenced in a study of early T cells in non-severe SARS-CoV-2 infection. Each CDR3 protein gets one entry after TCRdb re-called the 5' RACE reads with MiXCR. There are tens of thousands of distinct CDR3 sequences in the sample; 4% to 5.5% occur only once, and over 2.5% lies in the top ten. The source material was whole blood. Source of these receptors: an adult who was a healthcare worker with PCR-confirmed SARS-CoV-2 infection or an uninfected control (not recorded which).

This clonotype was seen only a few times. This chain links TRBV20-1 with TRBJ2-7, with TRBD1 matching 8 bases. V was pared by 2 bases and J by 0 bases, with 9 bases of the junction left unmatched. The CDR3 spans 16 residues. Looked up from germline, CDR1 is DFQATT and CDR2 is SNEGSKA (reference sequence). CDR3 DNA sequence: TGCAGTGCTAGATCCGGGACAGGTTTCAGCTCCTACGAGCAGTACTTC. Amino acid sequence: CSARSGTGFSSYEQYF.

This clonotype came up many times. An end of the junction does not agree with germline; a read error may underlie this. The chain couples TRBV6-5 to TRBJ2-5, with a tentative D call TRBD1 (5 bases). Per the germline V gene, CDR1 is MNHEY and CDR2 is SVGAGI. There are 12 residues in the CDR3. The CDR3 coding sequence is TGTGCCAGCGGGAAGGGGCTTGAGACCCAGCACTTC. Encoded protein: CASGKGLETQHF.

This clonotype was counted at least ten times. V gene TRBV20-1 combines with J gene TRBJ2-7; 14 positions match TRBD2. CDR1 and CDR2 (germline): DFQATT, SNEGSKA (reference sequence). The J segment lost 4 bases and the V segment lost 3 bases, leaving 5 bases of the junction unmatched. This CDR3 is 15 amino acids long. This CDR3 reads CSARTSGRGMYEQYF. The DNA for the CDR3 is TGCAGTGCTAGGACTAGCGGGAGGGGCATGTACGAGCAGTACTTC.

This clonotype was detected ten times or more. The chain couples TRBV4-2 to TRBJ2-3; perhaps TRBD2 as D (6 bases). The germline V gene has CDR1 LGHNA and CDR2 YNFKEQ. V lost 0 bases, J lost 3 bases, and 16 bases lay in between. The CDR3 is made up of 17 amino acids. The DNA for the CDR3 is TGTGCCAGCAGCCAAGATGGGGCGGGATCTGGAACAGATACGCAGTATTTT. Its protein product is CASSQDGAGSGTDTQYF.

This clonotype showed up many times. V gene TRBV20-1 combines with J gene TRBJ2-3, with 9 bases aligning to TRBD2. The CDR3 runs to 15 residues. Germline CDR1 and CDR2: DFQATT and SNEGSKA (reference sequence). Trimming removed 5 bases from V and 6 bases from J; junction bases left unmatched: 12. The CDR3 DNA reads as TGCAGTGCTGGGGGCCCGCGGGGGGGCCTTGATACGCAGTATTTT. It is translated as CSAGGPRGGLDTQYF.

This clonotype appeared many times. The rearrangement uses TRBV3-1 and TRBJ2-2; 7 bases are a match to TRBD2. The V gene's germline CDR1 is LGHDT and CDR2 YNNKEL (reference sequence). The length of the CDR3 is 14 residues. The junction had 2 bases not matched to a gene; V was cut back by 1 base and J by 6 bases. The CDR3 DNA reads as TGTGCCAGCAGCCAAGTCAGCGGGGCCGGGGAGCTGTTTTTT. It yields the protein CASSQVSGAGELFF. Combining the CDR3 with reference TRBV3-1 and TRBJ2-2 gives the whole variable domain DTAVSQTPKYLVTQMGNDKSIKCEQNLGHDTMYWYKQDSKKFLKIMFSYNNKELIINETVPNRFSPKSPDKAHLNLHINSLELGDSAVYFCASSQVSGAGELFFGEGSRLTVL.

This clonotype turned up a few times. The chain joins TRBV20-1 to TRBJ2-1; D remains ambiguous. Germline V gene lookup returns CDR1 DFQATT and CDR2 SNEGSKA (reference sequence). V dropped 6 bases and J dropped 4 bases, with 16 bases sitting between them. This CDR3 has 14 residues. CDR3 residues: CSALEIGNYNEQFF. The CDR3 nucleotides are TGCAGTGCCCTGGAGATTGGAAATTACAATGAGCAGTTCTTC.

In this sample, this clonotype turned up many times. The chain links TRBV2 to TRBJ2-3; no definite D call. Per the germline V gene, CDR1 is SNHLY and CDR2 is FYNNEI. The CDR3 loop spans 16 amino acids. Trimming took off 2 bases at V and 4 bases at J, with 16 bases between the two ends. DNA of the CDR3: TGTGCCAGCAGTGAAAATGGGCGGTTGAGGTCAGATACGCAGTATTTT. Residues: CASSENGRLRSDTQYF.

The CDR3 loop reads CASARGTEAFF. CDR3 DNA sequence: TGTGCCAGCGCAAGGGGCACTGAAGCTTTCTTT. The chain has TRBV6-5 and TRBJ1-1; D is perhaps TRBD1 (5 bases). The CDR3 extends over 11 amino acids. Trimming removed 8 bases at V and 4 bases at J, with 8 bases between. Germline loops: CDR1 MNHEY, CDR2 SVGAGI.

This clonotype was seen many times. The CDR3, as DNA: TGTGCCTGGAGCCCCGGACACCTGGGGCAGCCCCAGCATTTT. This gives the protein CAWSPGHLGQPQHF. The genes are TRBV30 and TRBJ1-5; D might be TRBD1 (5 bases). The CDR3 runs 14 residues. CDR1 and CDR2 from the germline V gene are GTSNPN and SVGIG (reference sequence). Trimming took 3 bases from V and 7 from J, leaving 16 bases between them.

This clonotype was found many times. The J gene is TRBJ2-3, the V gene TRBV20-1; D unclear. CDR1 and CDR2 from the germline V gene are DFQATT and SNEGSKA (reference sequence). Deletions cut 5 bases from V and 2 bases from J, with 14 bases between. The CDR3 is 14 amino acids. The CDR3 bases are TGCAGTGCTGACCACGACCTATTCACAGATACGCAGTATTTT. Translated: CSADHDLFTDTQYF.

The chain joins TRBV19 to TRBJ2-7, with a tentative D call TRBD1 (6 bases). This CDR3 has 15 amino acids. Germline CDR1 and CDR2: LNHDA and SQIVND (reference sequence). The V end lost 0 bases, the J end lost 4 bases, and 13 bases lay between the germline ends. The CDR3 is CASSIELQGFYEQYF. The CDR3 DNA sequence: TGTGCCAGTAGTATAGAGTTACAGGGCTTTTACGAGCAGTACTTC.

The CDR3 DNA reads TGTGCCAGCTCACAGAACAGACAGGGTTTGAACACTGAAGCTTTCTTT. Residues: CASSQNRQGLNTEAFF. The V gene is TRBV18, the J gene TRBJ1-1; 7 positions match TRBD1. This CDR3 has 16 amino acids. Looked up from germline, CDR1 is KGHSH and CDR2 is LQKENI. V trimming: 4 bases; J trimming: 0 bases; junction bases outside the gene matches: 8.

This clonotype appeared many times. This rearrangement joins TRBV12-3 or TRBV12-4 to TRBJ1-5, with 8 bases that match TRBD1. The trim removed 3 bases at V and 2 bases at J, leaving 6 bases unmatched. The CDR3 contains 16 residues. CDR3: CASSFGTGQGNQPQHF. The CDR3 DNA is TGTGCCAGCAGTTTCGGGACAGGTCAGGGCAATCAGCCCCAGCATTTT.

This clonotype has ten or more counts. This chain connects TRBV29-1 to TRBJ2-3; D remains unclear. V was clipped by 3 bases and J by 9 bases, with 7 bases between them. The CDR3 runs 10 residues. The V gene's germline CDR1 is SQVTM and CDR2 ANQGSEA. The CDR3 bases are TGCAGCGTTGATAGTGGGACGCAGTATTTT. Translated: CSVDSGTQYF.

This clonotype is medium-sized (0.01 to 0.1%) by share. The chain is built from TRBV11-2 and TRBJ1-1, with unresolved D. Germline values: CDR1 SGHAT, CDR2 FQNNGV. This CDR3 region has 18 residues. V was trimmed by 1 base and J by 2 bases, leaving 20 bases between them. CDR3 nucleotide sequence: TGTGCCAGCAGCTTAGGGTGCGGCGGCTTCCAGCAAAACACTGAAGCTTTCTTT. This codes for CASSLGCGGFQQNTEAFF.

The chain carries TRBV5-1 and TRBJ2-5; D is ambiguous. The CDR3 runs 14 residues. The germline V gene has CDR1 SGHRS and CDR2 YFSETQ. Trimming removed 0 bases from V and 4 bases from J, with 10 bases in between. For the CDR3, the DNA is TGCGCCAGCAGCTTGGTGGGATACCCAGAGACCCAGTACTTC. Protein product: CASSLVGYPETQYF.

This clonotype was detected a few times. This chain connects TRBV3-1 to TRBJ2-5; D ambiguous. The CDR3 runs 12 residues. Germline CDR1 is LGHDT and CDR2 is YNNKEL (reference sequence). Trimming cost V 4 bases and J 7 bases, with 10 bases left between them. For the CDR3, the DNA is TGTGCCAGCAGCCCGAGCGAAGGGACCCAGTACTTC. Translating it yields CASSPSEGTQYF.

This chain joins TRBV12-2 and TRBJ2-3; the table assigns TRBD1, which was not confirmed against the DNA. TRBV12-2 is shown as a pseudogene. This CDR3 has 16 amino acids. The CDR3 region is CASRLGRERGTDTQYF. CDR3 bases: TGTGCAAGTCGCTTGGGGCGGGAGAGGGGAACAGATACGCAGTATTTT.

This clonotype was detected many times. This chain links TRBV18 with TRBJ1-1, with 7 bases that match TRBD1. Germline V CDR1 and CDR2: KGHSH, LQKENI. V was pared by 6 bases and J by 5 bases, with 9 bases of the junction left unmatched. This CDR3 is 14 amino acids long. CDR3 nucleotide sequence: TGTGCCAGCTCCCCAGGACAGGCCCTAACTGAAGCTTTCTTT. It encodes CASSPGQALTEAFF.

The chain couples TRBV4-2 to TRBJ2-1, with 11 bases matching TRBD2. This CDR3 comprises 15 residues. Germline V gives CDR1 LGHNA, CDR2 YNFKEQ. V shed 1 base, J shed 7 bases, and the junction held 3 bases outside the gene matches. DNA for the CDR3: TGTGCCAGCAGCCAAGCTAGCGGGGGGAGGAATGAGCAGTTCTTC. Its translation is CASSQASGGRNEQFF.